The clone carrying this T cell receptor (beta chain) was recorded a few times. This record belongs to a study of response to subunit inactivated influenza vaccine. The CDR3 spans 18 residues. V shed 4 bases and J shed 6 bases, with 27 bases lying between them. Germline-derived CDR1 and CDR2 are MNHEY and SMNVEV (reference sequence). TCRdb ran MiXCR on the RT-PCR reads and lists one entry per CDR3 protein. Of about 700,000 distinct CDR3 sequences in the sample, 11% to 15% are singletons; the top ten hold around 7%. The genes are TRBV27 and TRBJ1-1, with D maybe TRBD1 (6 bases). The source is a man in his fifties or sixties who received an inactivated influenza vaccine. The sample here was PBMCs from blood, taken approximately 15 days before vaccination. CDR3 in DNA: TGTGCCAGCAGTTCCCTCCCCCTAGACAGGAGCCGATGGGCTGAAGCTTTCTTT. This codes for CASSSLPLDRSRWAEAFF.